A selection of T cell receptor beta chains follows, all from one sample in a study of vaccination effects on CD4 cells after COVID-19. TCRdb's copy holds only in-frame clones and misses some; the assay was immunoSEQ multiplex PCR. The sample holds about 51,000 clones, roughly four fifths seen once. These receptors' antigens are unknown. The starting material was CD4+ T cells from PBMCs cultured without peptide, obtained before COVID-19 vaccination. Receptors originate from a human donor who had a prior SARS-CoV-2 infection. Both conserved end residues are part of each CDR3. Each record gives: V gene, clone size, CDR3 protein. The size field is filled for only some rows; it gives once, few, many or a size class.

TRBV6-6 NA CASSYGPSNEKLFF
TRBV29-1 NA CSVLTGEETQYF
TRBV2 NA CASSPRVQNTEAFF
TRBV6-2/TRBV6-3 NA CASSYTDRDLETQYF
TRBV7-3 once CASSFDMNTEAFF
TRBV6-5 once CASSLTGAKVPEAFF
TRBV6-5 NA CASSYDRDDQETQYF
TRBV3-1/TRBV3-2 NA CASSPLDRYEQYF
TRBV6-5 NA CASSLPGFPYEQYF
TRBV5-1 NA CASRRGVITDTQYF
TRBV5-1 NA CASSINRGPVSEQYF
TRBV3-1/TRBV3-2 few CASSQGPGVYEQYF
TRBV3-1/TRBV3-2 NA CASSPSGAADTQYF
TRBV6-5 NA CASLGPGLSSFHF
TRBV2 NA CASNGEGGTDTQYF
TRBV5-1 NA CASSPERYQVSPLHF
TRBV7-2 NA CASSLAWSGELFF
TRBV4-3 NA CASSQAYATNYGYTF
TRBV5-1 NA CASSTGPPADTQYF
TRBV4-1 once CASSNLAGTSTDTQYF
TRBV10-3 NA CVTAGEADTQYF
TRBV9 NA CASSVVGATEAFF
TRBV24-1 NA CATSDNGRSDEQYF
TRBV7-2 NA CASSSREQAGYTF
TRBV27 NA CASRATSGGAWEQFF
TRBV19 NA CASSDNDKTYEQYF